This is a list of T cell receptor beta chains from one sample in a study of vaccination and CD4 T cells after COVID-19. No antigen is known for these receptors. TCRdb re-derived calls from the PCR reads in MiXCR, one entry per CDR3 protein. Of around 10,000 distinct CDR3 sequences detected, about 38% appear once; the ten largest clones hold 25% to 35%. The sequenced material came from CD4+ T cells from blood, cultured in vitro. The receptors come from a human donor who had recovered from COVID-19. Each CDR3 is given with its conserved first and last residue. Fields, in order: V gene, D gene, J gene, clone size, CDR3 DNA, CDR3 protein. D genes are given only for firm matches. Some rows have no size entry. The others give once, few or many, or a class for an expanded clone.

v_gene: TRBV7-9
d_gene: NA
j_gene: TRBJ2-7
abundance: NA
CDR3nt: TGTGCCAGCGGTCGGCCTAATTCCTACGAGCAGTACTTC
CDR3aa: CASGRPNSYEQYF

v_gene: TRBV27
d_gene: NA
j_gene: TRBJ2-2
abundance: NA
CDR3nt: TGTGCCAGCAGCATACACCCCCCAAGGAACACCGGGGAGCTGTTTTTT
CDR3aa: CASSIHPPRNTGELFF

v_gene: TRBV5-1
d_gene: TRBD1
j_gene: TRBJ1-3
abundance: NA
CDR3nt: TGCGCCAGCAGCGGACAGGGGGCATCTGGAAACACCATATATTTT
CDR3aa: CASSGQGASGNTIYF

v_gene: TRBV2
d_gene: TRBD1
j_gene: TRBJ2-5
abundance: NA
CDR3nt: TGTGCCAGCAGGGTTCGGGTAGGGGGCGCGTACCAAGAGACCCAGTACTTC
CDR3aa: CASRVRVGGAYQETQYF

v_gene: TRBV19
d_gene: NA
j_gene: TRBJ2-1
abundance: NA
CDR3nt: TGTGCCAGTAGCCATGGCGGAGCGCGTATTTACAATGAGCAGTTCTTC
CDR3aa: CASSHGGARIYNEQFF

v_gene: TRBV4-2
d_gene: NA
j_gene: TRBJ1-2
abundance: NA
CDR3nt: TGTGCCAGCAGCCAAGTGAACGCACCTTCCTATGGCTACACCTTC
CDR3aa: CASSQVNAPSYGYTF

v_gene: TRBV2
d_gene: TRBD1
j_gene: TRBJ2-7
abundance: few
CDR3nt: TGTGCCAGCTTTAGGACAGGTCTCTCCTACGAGCAGTACTTC
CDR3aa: CASFRTGLSYEQYF

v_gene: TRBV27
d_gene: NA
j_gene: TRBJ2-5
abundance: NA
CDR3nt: TGTGCCAGCAGTGAATACCAAGAGACCCAGTACTTC
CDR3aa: CASSEYQETQYF

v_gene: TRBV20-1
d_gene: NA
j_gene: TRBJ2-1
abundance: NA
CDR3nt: TGCAGTGCTAGGGCAGACCCGAGCTCCTACAATGAGCAGTTCTTC
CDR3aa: CSARADPSSYNEQFF

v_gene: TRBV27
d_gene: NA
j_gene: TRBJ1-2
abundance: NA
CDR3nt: TGTGCCAGCAGTTTGTCTGGGGGCAGGGGCTACACCTTC
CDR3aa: CASSLSGGRGYTF

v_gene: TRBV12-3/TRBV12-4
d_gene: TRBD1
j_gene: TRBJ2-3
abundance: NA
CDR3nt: TGTGCCAGCAGCTCCCAGGGGGGCACAGATACGCAGTATTTT
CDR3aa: CASSSQGGTDTQYF

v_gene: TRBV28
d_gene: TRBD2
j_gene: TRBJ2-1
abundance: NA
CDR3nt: TGTGCCAGCAGTTCCCCAGCGGGGGCATACAATGAGCAGTTCTTC
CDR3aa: CASSSPAGAYNEQFF

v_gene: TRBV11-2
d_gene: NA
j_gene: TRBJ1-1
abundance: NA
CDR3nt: TGTGCCAGCAGCTTACTTGTGGGACGGAGGAACACTGAAGCTTTCTTT
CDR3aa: CASSLLVGRRNTEAFF

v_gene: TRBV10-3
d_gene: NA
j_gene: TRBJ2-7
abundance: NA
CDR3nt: TGTGCCATCAGTGAGGGGGTCGGGAGAAAATACGAGCAGTACTTC
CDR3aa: CAISEGVGRKYEQYF

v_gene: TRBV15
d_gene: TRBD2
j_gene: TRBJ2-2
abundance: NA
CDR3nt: TGTGCCACCAGCTCGCTCGGGAGGCGGGGGGGCCCCGGGGAGCTGTTTTTT
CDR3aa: CATSSLGRRGGPGELFF

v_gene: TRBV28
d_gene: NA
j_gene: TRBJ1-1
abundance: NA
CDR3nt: TGTGCCAGCACCCTGACAGGACCGGGCACTGAAGCTTTCTTT
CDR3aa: CASTLTGPGTEAFF

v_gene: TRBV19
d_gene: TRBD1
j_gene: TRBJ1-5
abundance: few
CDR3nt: TGTGCCAGTACCGAGACAGGGGTGAGCAATCAGCCCCAGCATTTT
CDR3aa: CASTETGVSNQPQHF

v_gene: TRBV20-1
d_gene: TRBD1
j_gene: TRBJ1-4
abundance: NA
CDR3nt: TGCAGTGCACATCAGGGGGCAGGTGATGAAAAACTGTTTTTT
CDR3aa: CSAHQGAGDEKLFF

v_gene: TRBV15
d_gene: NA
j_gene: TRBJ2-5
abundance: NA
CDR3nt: TGTGCCACCAGCCGACCCTTCGGGCCCACGGATCTCGGGACCCAGTACTTC
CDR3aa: CATSRPFGPTDLGTQYF

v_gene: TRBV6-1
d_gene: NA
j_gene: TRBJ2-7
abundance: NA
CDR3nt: TGTGCCAGTCGAACTCAGGGCATCTACGAGCAGTACTTC
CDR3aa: CASRTQGIYEQYF

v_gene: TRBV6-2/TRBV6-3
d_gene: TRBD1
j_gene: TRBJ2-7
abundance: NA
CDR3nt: TGTGCCAGCAGACCCCCCGGGACAGGGGATTACGAGCAGTACTTC
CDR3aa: CASRPPGTGDYEQYF

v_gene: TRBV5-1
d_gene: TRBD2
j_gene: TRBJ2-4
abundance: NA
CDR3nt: TGCGCCAGCAGCTTGGCCCCGCGGGGGGGCCTAGGAGCCAAAAACATTCAGTACTTC
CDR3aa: CASSLAPRGGLGAKNIQYF

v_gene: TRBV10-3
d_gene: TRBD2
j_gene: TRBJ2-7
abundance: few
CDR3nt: TGTGCCATCAGGAAGACTAGCGGGATGGGCTACGAGCAGTACTTC
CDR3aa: CAIRKTSGMGYEQYF

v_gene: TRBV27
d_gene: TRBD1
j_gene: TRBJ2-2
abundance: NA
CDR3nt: TGTGCCAGCAGTTTAAGGGACAGGGGAGGGATCACCGGGGAGCTGTTTTTT
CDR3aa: CASSLRDRGGITGELFF

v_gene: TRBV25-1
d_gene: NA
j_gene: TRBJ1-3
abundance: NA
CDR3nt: TGTGCCAGCAGTGCCGAGGGGTTGGGGGTTGGGGGAAACACCATATATTTT
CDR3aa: CASSAEGLGVGGNTIYF

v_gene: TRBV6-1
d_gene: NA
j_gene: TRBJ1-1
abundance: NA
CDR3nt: TGTGCCAGCACTGGACGAACTGAAGCTTTCTTT
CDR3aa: CASTGRTEAFF

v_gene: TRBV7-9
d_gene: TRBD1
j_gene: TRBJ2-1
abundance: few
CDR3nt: TGTGCCAGCAGCCCGCGACAGGGGATCAGCAATGAGCAGTTCTTC
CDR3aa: CASSPRQGISNEQFF

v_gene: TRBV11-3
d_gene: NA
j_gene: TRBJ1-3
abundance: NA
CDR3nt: TGTGCCAGCACCGAATCCTCTGGAAACACCATATATTTT
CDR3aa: CASTESSGNTIYF

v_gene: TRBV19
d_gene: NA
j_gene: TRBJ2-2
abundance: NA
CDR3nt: TGTGCCAGTAGCCTCAAAGGGTTGGTCGGGGAGCTGTTTTTT
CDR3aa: CASSLKGLVGELFF

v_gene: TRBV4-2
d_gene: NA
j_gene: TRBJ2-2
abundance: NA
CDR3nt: TGTGCCAGCAGCCTAGAACTGTTACAGGGATCGAACACCGGGGAGCTGTTTTTT
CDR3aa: CASSLELLQGSNTGELFF

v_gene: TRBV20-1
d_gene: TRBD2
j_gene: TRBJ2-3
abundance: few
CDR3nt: TGCAGTGCGCCCACTAGCGGATCTAGCACAGATACGCAGTATTTT
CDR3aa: CSAPTSGSSTDTQYF

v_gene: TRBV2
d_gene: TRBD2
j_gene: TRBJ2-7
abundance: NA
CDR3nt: TGTGCCAGCATGAGGGGTAGCGGGAGTTACGAGCAGTACTTC
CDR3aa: CASMRGSGSYEQYF

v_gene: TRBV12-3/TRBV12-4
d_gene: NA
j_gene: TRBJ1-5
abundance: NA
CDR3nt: TGTGCCAGCAGTTCAGGGTATTCGGGCAATCAGCCCCAGCATTTT
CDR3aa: CASSSGYSGNQPQHF

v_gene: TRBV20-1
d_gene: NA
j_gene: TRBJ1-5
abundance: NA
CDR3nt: TGCAGTGCTAGCCCCGGGAGTGTAGGGGATCAGCCCCAGCATTTT
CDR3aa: CSASPGSVGDQPQHF

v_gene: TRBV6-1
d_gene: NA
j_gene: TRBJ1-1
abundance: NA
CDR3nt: TGTGCCAGCAGCCCCCAATGGGACACTGAAGCTTTCTTT
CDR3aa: CASSPQWDTEAFF